Described below is a single T cell receptor (beta chain) sequence and its context. What it recognizes is unknown. Oncomine TCR Beta short-read sequencing was applied to DNA from cultured CD4+ T cells. TCRdb analysed the PCR reads with MiXCR anew, one entry per CDR3 protein. The data hold some 19,000 distinct CDR3 sequences, with around two fifths observed a single time. This sample is drawn from a study of vaccination and CD4 T cells after COVID-19. Study background: Post-vaccine sampling followed dose two by a median approximately 70 days (range 14 to 241).

Treatment in this sample: roughly ten-day PBMC culture with coronavirus spike peptide pools or control peptides (ViraFEST assay). This clonotype originated in a human donor with COVID-19. The source material was cultured CD4+ T cells from blood.

The CDR3 nucleotides are TGCAGTGCTTCCCGGACAGTTGCAACTAATGAAAAACTGTTTTTT. Translation: CSASRTVATNEKLFF. This sequence joins TRBV20-1 and TRBJ1-4, with D tentatively TRBD1 (6 bases). V shed 5 bases and J shed 0 bases, with 13 bases lying between them. CDR1 DFQATT and CDR2 SNEGSKA come from the germline V gene (reference sequence). The CDR3 length is 15 residues.